The rows below give T cell receptor beta chains drawn from one sample of a study of T cell repertoires in cytomegalovirus infection. Each CDR3 protein is one row after TCRdb ran MiXCR on the reads. The sample lists 150,000 to 200,000 distinct CDR3 sequences, less than 25% occurring once. Their specific antigens are unknown. This specimen was CD8+ T cells from cultured PBMCs, taken from culture after CMV antigen stimulation. The receptors shown here come from a human donor in good health (CMV status not recorded). Some clones in this sample may be carry-over from other donors' samples. Both conserved end residues are part of each CDR3. D genes are given only for firm matches. Where a row states a size, it is once, few, many or the class of an expanded clone; other rows omit it.

v_call: TRBV13
d_call: NA
clone_size: NA
j_call: TRBJ1-2
cdr3_nt: TGTGCCAGCAGCTTAAGAGCAACGCTGCCTAATAATGGCTACACCTTC
cdr3_aa: CASSLRATLPNNGYTF

v_call: TRBV12-3/TRBV12-4
d_call: TRBD1
clone_size: few
j_call: TRBJ2-7
cdr3_nt: TGTGCCAGCAGGGGCCGGGACAGGGGGGCCTACGAGCAGTACTTC
cdr3_aa: CASRGRDRGAYEQYF

v_call: TRBV6-2/TRBV6-3
d_call: TRBD2
clone_size: NA
j_call: TRBJ2-1
cdr3_nt: TGTGCCAGCCGGCCTCTAGCGGGAGAACGGATTCAAAGCTCCTACAATGAGCAGTTCTTC
cdr3_aa: CASRPLAGERIQSSYNEQFF

v_call: TRBV7-2
d_call: NA
clone_size: NA
j_call: TRBJ1-4
cdr3_nt: TGTGCCAGCAGCAACAGTAAGGAAAAACTGTTTTTT
cdr3_aa: CASSNSKEKLFF

v_call: TRBV28
d_call: NA
clone_size: NA
j_call: TRBJ2-7
cdr3_nt: TGTGCCAGCAGTTTAAGTGTGGCGGGACAGCTAGAGCAGTACTTC
cdr3_aa: CASSLSVAGQLEQYF

v_call: TRBV7-9
d_call: TRBD1
clone_size: many
j_call: TRBJ1-1
cdr3_nt: TGTGCCAGCAGCGAGATTAGAGGGACAGACACTGAAGCTTTCTTT
cdr3_aa: CASSEIRGTDTEAFF

v_call: TRBV6-5
d_call: TRBD1
clone_size: NA
j_call: TRBJ1-1
cdr3_nt: TGTGCCAGCAGTTTCTACAGGGGATCTGAAGCTTTCTTT
cdr3_aa: CASSFYRGSEAFF

v_call: TRBV28
d_call: NA
clone_size: few
j_call: TRBJ2-7
cdr3_nt: TGTGCCAGCAGTTTCAATCTGGGGGCGAACTACGAGCAGTACTTC
cdr3_aa: CASSFNLGANYEQYF

v_call: TRBV6-5
d_call: TRBD1
clone_size: few
j_call: TRBJ1-5
cdr3_nt: TGTGCCAGCAGGAGGGACAGGGGTACGGATCAGCCCCAGCATTTT
cdr3_aa: CASRRDRGTDQPQHF

v_call: TRBV6-6
d_call: NA
clone_size: NA
j_call: TRBJ2-3
cdr3_nt: TGTGCCAGCAGTTACTCGAGTAAGTTGGTAGAAGACCTCGATACGCAGTATTTT
cdr3_aa: CASSYSSKLVEDLDTQYF

v_call: TRBV5-4
d_call: TRBD2
clone_size: NA
j_call: TRBJ2-3
cdr3_nt: TGTGCCAGCACCGGGGTTACAGCGGGGGGCACAGATACGCAGTATTTT
cdr3_aa: CASTGVTAGGTDTQYF

v_call: TRBV7-2
d_call: NA
clone_size: NA
j_call: TRBJ2-7
cdr3_nt: TGTGCCAGCACTTGGGGCCATACAAGTGAGCAGTACTTC
cdr3_aa: CASTWGHTSEQYF

v_call: TRBV5-6
d_call: NA
clone_size: few
j_call: TRBJ1-5
cdr3_nt: TGTGCCAGCAGTTCCGAGGGTAATCAGCCCCAGCATTTT
cdr3_aa: CASSSEGNQPQHF

v_call: TRBV2
d_call: TRBD1
clone_size: once
j_call: TRBJ2-7
cdr3_nt: TGTGCCAGCAGTCACACAGGGGCGACCTCCTACGAGCAGTACTTC
cdr3_aa: CASSHTGATSYEQYF

v_call: TRBV6-2/TRBV6-3
d_call: TRBD1
clone_size: NA
j_call: TRBJ2-3
cdr3_nt: TGTGCCAGCAGTTACCCATCGGGGGACAGGGGCCTCACAGATACGCAGTATTTT
cdr3_aa: CASSYPSGDRGLTDTQYF

v_call: TRBV7-9
d_call: NA
clone_size: NA
j_call: TRBJ1-2
cdr3_nt: TGTGCCAGCAGCTTAGAAGCACTCAGCAGGTGGACCTATGGCTACACCTTC
cdr3_aa: CASSLEALSRWTYGYTF

v_call: TRBV6-2/TRBV6-3
d_call: NA
clone_size: NA
j_call: TRBJ1-5
cdr3_nt: TGTGCCAGCAGTTACTCGAACTTCAATCAGCCCCAGCATTTT
cdr3_aa: CASSYSNFNQPQHF

v_call: TRBV7-2
d_call: TRBD2
clone_size: NA
j_call: TRBJ2-1
cdr3_nt: TGTGCCAGCAGTTACGGACTAGCGGGGACCTCCTACAATGAGCAGTTCTTC
cdr3_aa: CASSYGLAGTSYNEQFF

v_call: TRBV7-6
d_call: NA
clone_size: few
j_call: TRBJ2-7
cdr3_nt: TGTGCCAGCAGCAGCAGCCACGAGCAGTACTTC
cdr3_aa: CASSSSHEQYF

v_call: TRBV7-2
d_call: NA
clone_size: NA
j_call: TRBJ2-7
cdr3_nt: TGTGCCAGCAGCTTAGCGAGGGGGGACTACGAGCAGTACTTC
cdr3_aa: CASSLARGDYEQYF

v_call: TRBV27
d_call: NA
clone_size: NA
j_call: TRBJ2-7
cdr3_nt: TGTGCCAGCAGGAGAGCCTACGAGCAGTACTTC
cdr3_aa: CASRRAYEQYF

v_call: TRBV6-1
d_call: NA
clone_size: NA
j_call: TRBJ1-6
cdr3_nt: TGTGCCAGCAGTTTCGGACCAGGGGCTAATTCACCCCTCCACTTT
cdr3_aa: CASSFGPGANSPLHF

v_call: TRBV6-1
d_call: NA
clone_size: NA
j_call: TRBJ1-1
cdr3_nt: TGTGCCAGCAGTGAAGCGGGTGGGAGCGGTTGGCCTGAAGCTTTCTTT
cdr3_aa: CASSEAGGSGWPEAFF

v_call: TRBV20-1
d_call: TRBD1
clone_size: NA
j_call: TRBJ1-5
cdr3_nt: TGCAGTGCTACGGGACAGGGCGTCCAGCCCCAGCATTTT
cdr3_aa: CSATGQGVQPQHF

v_call: TRBV12-3/TRBV12-4
d_call: NA
clone_size: NA
j_call: TRBJ2-1
cdr3_nt: TGTGCCAGCAGTTTTGAGGGGACTGAGGAGGATGAGCAGTTCTTC
cdr3_aa: CASSFEGTEEDEQFF

v_call: TRBV6-6
d_call: TRBD1
clone_size: NA
j_call: TRBJ1-1
cdr3_nt: TGTGCCAGCGGCCTGGGGACAGGGGGCCACACTGAAGCTTTCTTT
cdr3_aa: CASGLGTGGHTEAFF

v_call: TRBV7-8
d_call: NA
clone_size: few
j_call: TRBJ2-1
cdr3_nt: TGTGCCAGCAGCCCCAGGGGGGCTAGCTACAATGAGCAGTTCTTC
cdr3_aa: CASSPRGASYNEQFF

v_call: TRBV7-6
d_call: TRBD1
clone_size: few
j_call: TRBJ1-2
cdr3_nt: TGTGCCAGCAGCTTAGGGACAGGTGCTGGCTACACCTTC
cdr3_aa: CASSLGTGAGYTF

v_call: TRBV7-8
d_call: TRBD2
clone_size: NA
j_call: TRBJ2-3
cdr3_nt: TGTGCCAGCAGCCACCACGGGGGCGGGGGGGACACAGATACGCAGTATTTT
cdr3_aa: CASSHHGGGGDTDTQYF

v_call: TRBV5-6
d_call: NA
clone_size: NA
j_call: TRBJ2-1
cdr3_nt: TGTGCCAGCAGTCGTACAGAACACAATGAGCAGTTCTTC
cdr3_aa: CASSRTEHNEQFF

v_call: TRBV7-9
d_call: NA
clone_size: NA
j_call: TRBJ1-4
cdr3_nt: TGTGCCAGCAGCTTTTCTAGGAGTGGAAGGGGTGAAAAACTGTTTTTT
cdr3_aa: CASSFSRSGRGEKLFF

v_call: TRBV7-9
d_call: NA
clone_size: few
j_call: TRBJ1-3
cdr3_nt: TGTGCCAGCAGACCCGACAGAACAGGGCGGTCTGGAAACACCATATATTTT
cdr3_aa: CASRPDRTGRSGNTIYF

v_call: TRBV11-2
d_call: NA
clone_size: NA
j_call: TRBJ1-1
cdr3_nt: TGTGCCAGCAGCTTATGGGATTCCTCCTTTGAAGCTTTCTTT
cdr3_aa: CASSLWDSSFEAFF

v_call: TRBV7-2
d_call: NA
clone_size: few
j_call: TRBJ2-7
cdr3_nt: TGTGCCAGCAGCATTTCCGGGACGGGAAACTACGAGCAGTACTTC
cdr3_aa: CASSISGTGNYEQYF

v_call: TRBV6-5
d_call: NA
clone_size: few
j_call: TRBJ2-3
cdr3_nt: TGTGCCAGCAGTTTGAGTGTGAGGGGGACAGATACGCAGTATTTT
cdr3_aa: CASSLSVRGTDTQYF

v_call: TRBV7-6
d_call: TRBD2
clone_size: NA
j_call: TRBJ2-1
cdr3_nt: TGTGCCAGCAGCTTTTTAAGCGGGGGCCGGGATGAGCAGTTCTTC
cdr3_aa: CASSFLSGGRDEQFF

v_call: TRBV6-5
d_call: TRBD2
clone_size: NA
j_call: TRBJ2-1
cdr3_nt: TGTGCCAGCAGTTACCTGGGACTAGCGGACTACAATGAGCAGTTCTTC
cdr3_aa: CASSYLGLADYNEQFF

v_call: TRBV7-9
d_call: TRBD1
clone_size: many
j_call: TRBJ2-1
cdr3_nt: TGTGCCAGCAGCCGACAGGGTACTTACAATGAGCAGTTCTTC
cdr3_aa: CASSRQGTYNEQFF

v_call: TRBV19
d_call: TRBD1
clone_size: NA
j_call: TRBJ1-1
cdr3_nt: TGTGCCAGTAGTATGAGGGGGCCTGAAGCTTTCTTT
cdr3_aa: CASSMRGPEAFF

v_call: TRBV11-2
d_call: NA
clone_size: few
j_call: TRBJ1-2
cdr3_nt: TGTGCCAGCAGCTTATTAGGGACATCGTGGACCACCTTC
cdr3_aa: CASSLLGTSWTTF

v_call: TRBV29-1
d_call: NA
clone_size: NA
j_call: TRBJ2-2
cdr3_nt: TGCAGCGTTATCCAGGGTGACACCGGGGAGCTGTTTTTT
cdr3_aa: CSVIQGDTGELFF

v_call: TRBV2
d_call: NA
clone_size: few
j_call: TRBJ1-5
cdr3_nt: TGTGCCAGCAGTCTACAATCTCCGGGTGGCAATCAGCCCCAGCATTTT
cdr3_aa: CASSLQSPGGNQPQHF

v_call: TRBV7-6
d_call: TRBD1
clone_size: few
j_call: TRBJ1-1
cdr3_nt: TGTGCCAGCAGCTCTAGGGACAGGATCACTGAAGCTTTCTTT
cdr3_aa: CASSSRDRITEAFF

v_call: TRBV15
d_call: TRBD2
clone_size: NA
j_call: TRBJ2-7
cdr3_nt: TGTGCCACCGGCGGGGGTGAGACCTACGAGCAGTACTTC
cdr3_aa: CATGGGETYEQYF

v_call: TRBV7-2
d_call: NA
clone_size: few
j_call: TRBJ2-5
cdr3_nt: TGTGCCAGCAGCTTCCAGGTGGGCCAAGAGACCCAGTACTTC
cdr3_aa: CASSFQVGQETQYF

v_call: TRBV7-9
d_call: NA
clone_size: NA
j_call: TRBJ1-2
cdr3_nt: TGTGCCAGCAGCTTAGGATGGGACCCTAACTATGGCTACACCTTC
cdr3_aa: CASSLGWDPNYGYTF

v_call: TRBV7-2
d_call: TRBD1
clone_size: NA
j_call: TRBJ1-5
cdr3_nt: TGTGCCAGCAGCTTCACACACGACAGGGTAAATCAGCCCCAGCATTTT
cdr3_aa: CASSFTHDRVNQPQHF

v_call: TRBV27
d_call: NA
clone_size: NA
j_call: TRBJ1-2
cdr3_nt: TGTGCCAGCAGTTTATCTCCCAGCCACTATGGCTACACCTTC
cdr3_aa: CASSLSPSHYGYTF

v_call: TRBV6-2/TRBV6-3
d_call: TRBD1
clone_size: few
j_call: TRBJ2-7
cdr3_nt: TGTGCCAGCAGTTACTCCGGGACAGGCCAGGGGGAGCAGTACTTC
cdr3_aa: CASSYSGTGQGEQYF

v_call: TRBV4-1
d_call: TRBD2
clone_size: NA
j_call: TRBJ2-7
cdr3_nt: TGCGCCAGCAGCTCGGGGGGGAGCGAGCAGTACTTC
cdr3_aa: CASSSGGSEQYF

v_call: TRBV7-8
d_call: NA
clone_size: few
j_call: TRBJ2-7
cdr3_nt: TGTGCCAGCAGCTTAGCCCCAGCATACGAGCAGTACTTC
cdr3_aa: CASSLAPAYEQYF

v_call: TRBV7-8
d_call: TRBD1
clone_size: few
j_call: TRBJ1-1
cdr3_nt: TGTGCCAGCAGCCCTGACAGGGGAAGGACTGAAGCTTTCTTT
cdr3_aa: CASSPDRGRTEAFF

v_call: TRBV20-1
d_call: NA
clone_size: NA
j_call: TRBJ2-4
cdr3_nt: TGCAGTGCTAAGTATAGACAGGCGGTTCAGTACTTC
cdr3_aa: CSAKYRQAVQYF

v_call: TRBV7-6
d_call: NA
clone_size: few
j_call: TRBJ2-3
cdr3_nt: TGTGCCACCCTGAACACAGATACGCAGTATTTT
cdr3_aa: CATLNTDTQYF

v_call: TRBV12-3/TRBV12-4
d_call: NA
clone_size: NA
j_call: TRBJ2-7
cdr3_nt: TGTGCCAGCAGTTTAGTATCCCCCGGGTCCGAGCAGTACTTC
cdr3_aa: CASSLVSPGSEQYF

v_call: TRBV27
d_call: NA
clone_size: NA
j_call: TRBJ1-6
cdr3_nt: TGTGCCAGCAGTTTATCGATCCAAGGGGTCGGATCACCCCTCCACTTT
cdr3_aa: CASSLSIQGVGSPLHF

v_call: TRBV11-2
d_call: NA
clone_size: NA
j_call: TRBJ1-2
cdr3_nt: TGTGCCAGCAGCTTGGTACCCCCGCCGCGGGGGCTCATTGGGCTTCCGGGGGGCTACACCTTC
cdr3_aa: CASSLVPPPRGLIGLPGGYTF

v_call: TRBV7-9
d_call: TRBD1
clone_size: NA
j_call: TRBJ1-2
cdr3_nt: TGTGCCAGCAGCTCGTATGTGGGACAGAACTATGGCTACACCTTC
cdr3_aa: CASSSYVGQNYGYTF

v_call: TRBV5-1
d_call: NA
clone_size: few
j_call: TRBJ1-1
cdr3_nt: TGCGCCAGCAGCTCCCGGGCGCAGGGAAATACTGAAGCTTTCTTT
cdr3_aa: CASSSRAQGNTEAFF